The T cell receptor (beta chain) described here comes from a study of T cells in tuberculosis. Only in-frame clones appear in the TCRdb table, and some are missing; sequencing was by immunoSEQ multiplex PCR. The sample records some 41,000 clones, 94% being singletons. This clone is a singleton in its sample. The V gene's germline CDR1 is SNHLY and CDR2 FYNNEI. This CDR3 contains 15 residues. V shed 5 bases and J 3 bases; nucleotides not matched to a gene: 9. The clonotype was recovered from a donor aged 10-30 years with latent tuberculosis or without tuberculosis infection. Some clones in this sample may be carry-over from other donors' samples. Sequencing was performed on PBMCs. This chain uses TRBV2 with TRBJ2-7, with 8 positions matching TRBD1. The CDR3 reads CASSKTGGAGYEQYF. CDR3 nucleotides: TGTGCCAGCAGTAAAACAGGGGGAGCGGGCTACGAGCAGTACTTC.